The clone carrying this TCR beta chain was found many times. What it binds is unknown. From the reads, TCRdb called clonotypes with MiXCR, one entry per CDR3 protein. The table lists around 70,000 distinct CDR3 sequences, 3% to 4% of them singletons. These data originate in a study of T cell repertoires in cytomegalovirus infection. Study details: CMV infection plus the matching HLA type was flagged by public TCR beta signatures. Study-wide points: HLA-C-restricted CMV clonotypes gave the most frequent clonotype in two of eight donors. Individuals carrying CMV plus the relevant HLA were identified by cumulative frequency of public TCR beta families.

The origin of this receptor is a human donor in good health (CMV status not recorded). Some clones in this sample may be carry-over from other donors' samples. The sequencing sample was made of PBMCs.

As DNA, the CDR3 is TGTGCCAGCAGCCCCCCCGGGGGGATGACTGAAGCTTTCTTT. Protein: CASSPPGGMTEAFF. The V call is TRBV7-8, the J call TRBJ1-1, with a tentative D call TRBD1 (5 bases). Germline V gives CDR1 SGHVS, CDR2 FQNEAQ. V lost 5 bases, J lost 5 bases, and 15 bases lay in between. This CDR3 is 14 amino acids long.